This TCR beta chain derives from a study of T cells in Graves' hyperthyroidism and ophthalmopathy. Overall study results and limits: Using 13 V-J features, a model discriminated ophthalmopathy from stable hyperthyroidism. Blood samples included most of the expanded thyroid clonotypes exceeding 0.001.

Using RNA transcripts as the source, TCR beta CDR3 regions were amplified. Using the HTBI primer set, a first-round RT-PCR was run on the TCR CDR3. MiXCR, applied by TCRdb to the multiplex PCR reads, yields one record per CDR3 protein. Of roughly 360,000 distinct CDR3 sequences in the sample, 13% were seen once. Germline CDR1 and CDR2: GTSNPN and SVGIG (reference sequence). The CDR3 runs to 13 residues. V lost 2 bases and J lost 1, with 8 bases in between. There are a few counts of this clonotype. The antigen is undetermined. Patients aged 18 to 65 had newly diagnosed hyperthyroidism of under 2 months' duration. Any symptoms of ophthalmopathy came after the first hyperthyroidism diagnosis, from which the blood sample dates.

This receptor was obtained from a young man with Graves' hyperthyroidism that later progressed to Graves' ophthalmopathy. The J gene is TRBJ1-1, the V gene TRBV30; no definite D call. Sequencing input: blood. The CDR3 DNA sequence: TGTGCCTGGAGTCGCGATTCGAACACTGAAGCTTTCTTT. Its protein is CAWSRDSNTEAFF.